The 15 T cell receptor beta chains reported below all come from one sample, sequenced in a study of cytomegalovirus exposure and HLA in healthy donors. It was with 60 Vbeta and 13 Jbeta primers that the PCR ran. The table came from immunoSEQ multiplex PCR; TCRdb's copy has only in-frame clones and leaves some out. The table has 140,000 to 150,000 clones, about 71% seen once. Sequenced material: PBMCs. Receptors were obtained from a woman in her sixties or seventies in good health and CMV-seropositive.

CDR3 in amino acids: CASSARLAGVYEQYF. The CDR3 DNA is TGTGCCAGCAGTGCCCGACTAGCGGGAGTCTACGAGCAGTACTTC. The chain links TRBV2 to TRBJ2-7; 12 bases are shared with TRBD2. CDR3 size: 15 residues. CDR1 SNHLY and CDR2 FYNNEI come from the germline V gene. Losses at the gene ends were 4 bases for V and 3 bases for J; bases not matched to a gene: 4.

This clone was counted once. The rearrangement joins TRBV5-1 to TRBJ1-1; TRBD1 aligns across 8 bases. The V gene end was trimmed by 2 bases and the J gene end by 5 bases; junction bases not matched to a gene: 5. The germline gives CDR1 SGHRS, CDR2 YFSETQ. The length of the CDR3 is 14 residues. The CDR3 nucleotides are TGCGCCAGCAGCTTTAGGACAGGGTGGACTGAAGCTTTCTTT. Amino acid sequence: CASSFRTGWTEAFF. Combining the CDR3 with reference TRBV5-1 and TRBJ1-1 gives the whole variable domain KAGVTQTPRYLIKTRGQQVTLSCSPISGHRSVSWYQQTPGQGLQFLFEYFSETQRNKGNFPGRFSGRQFSNSRSEMNVSTLELGDSALYLCASSFRTGWTEAFFGQGTRLTVV.

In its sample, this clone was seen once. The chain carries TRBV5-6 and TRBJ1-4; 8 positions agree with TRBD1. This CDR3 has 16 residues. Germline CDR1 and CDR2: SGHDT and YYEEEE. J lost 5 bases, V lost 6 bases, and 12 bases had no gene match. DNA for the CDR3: TGTGCCAGCACCCGGCTAAGACAGGGGATGAATGAAAAACTGTTTTTT. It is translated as CASTRLRQGMNEKLFF.

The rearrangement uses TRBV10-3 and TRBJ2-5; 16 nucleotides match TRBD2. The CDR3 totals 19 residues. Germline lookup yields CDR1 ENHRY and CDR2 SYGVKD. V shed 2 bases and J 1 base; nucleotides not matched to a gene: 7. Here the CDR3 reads CAISEPSGLAGGIQETQYF. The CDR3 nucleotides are TGTGCCATCAGTGAGCCATCGGGACTAGCGGGAGGGATCCAAGAGACCCAGTACTTC.

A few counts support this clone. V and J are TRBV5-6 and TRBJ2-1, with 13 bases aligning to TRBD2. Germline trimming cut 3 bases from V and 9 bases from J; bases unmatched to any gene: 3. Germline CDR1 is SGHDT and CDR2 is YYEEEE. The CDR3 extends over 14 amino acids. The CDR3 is CASSSGLAGSEQFF. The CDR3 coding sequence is TGTGCCAGCAGCTCGGGACTAGCGGGAAGTGAGCAGTTCTTC.

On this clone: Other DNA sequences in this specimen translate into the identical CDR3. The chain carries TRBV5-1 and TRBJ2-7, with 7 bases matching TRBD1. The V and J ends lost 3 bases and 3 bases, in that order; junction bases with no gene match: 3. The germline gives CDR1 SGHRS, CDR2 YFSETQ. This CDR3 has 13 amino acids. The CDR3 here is CASSSTGNYEQYF. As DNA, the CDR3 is TGCGCCAGCAGCTCGACAGGGAACTACGAGCAGTACTTC.

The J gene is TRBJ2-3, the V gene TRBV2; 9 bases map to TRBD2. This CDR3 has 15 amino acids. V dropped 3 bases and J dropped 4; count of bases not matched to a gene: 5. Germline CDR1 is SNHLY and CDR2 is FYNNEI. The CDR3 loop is CASSDASGKADTQYF. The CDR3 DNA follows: TGTGCCAGCAGTGACGCTAGCGGGAAAGCAGATACGCAGTATTTT.

In DNA form, the CDR3 reads TGTGCCAGCTCACCGACAGGGGGGATGGAGACCCAGTACTTC. Translating gives CASSPTGGMETQYF. The rearrangement links TRBV18 to TRBJ2-5; 9 bases are shared with TRBD1. V gave up 3 bases and J gave up 5 bases; unmatched junction bases: 4. Germline CDR1 and CDR2: KGHSH and LQKENI. The CDR3 consists of 14 residues.

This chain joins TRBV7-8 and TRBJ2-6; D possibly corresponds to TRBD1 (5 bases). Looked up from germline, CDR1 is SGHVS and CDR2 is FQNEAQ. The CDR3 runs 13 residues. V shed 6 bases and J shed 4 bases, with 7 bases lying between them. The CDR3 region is CASRGQGANVLTF. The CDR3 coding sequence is TGTGCCAGCAGGGGGCAAGGGGCCAACGTCCTGACTTTC.

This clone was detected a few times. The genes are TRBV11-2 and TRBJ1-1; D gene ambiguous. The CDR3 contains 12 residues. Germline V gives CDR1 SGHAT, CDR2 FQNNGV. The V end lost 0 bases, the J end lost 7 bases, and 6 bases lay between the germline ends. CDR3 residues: CASSLDGSEAFF. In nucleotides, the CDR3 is TGTGCCAGCAGCTTAGATGGCAGTGAAGCTTTCTTT.

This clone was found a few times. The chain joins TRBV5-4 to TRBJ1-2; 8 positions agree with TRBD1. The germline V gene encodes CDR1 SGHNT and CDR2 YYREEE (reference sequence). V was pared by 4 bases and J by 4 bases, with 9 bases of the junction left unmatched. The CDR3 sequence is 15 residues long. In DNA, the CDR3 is TGTGCCAGCAGCCCCGGACAGGGATCAGGCTATGGCTACACCTTC. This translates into CASSPGQGSGYGYTF.

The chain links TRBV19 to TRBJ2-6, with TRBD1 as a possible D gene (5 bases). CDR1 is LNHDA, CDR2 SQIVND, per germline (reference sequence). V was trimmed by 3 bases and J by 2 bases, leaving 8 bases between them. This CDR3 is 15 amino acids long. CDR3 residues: CASSIRQTGANVLTF. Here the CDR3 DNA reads TGTGCCAGTAGTATTCGACAGACTGGGGCCAACGTCCTGACTTTC.

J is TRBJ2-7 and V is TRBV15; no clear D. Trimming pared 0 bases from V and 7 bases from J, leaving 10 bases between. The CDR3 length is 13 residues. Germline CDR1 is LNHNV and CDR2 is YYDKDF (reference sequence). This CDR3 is CATSRDQVGEQYF. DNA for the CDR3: TGTGCCACCAGCAGAGATCAGGTCGGTGAGCAGTACTTC.

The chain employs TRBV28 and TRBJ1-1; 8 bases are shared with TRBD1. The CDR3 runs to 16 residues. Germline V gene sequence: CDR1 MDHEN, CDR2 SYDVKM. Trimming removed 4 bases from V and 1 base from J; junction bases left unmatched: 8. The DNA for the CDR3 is TGTGCCAGCAGTTCACCTCCCGGGACAGGGAACACTGAAGCTTTCTTT. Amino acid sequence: CASSSPPGTGNTEAFF. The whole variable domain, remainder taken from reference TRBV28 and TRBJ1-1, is DVKVTQSSRYLVKRTGEKVFLECVQDMDHENMFWYRQDPGLGLRLIYFSYDVKMKEKGDIPEGYSVSREKKERFSLILESASTNQTSMYLCASSSPPGTGNTEAFFGQGTRLTVV.

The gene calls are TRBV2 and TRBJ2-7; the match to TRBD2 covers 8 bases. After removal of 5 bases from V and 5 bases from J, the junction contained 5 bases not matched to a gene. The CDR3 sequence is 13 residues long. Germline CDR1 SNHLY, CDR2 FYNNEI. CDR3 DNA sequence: TGTGCCAGCAGTAGCGGGAGTCTAAACGAGCAGTACTTC. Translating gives CASSSGSLNEQYF.